The next 13 T cell receptor beta chains were all read from a single sample in a study of CD8+ T cells in alopecia areata. Sequencing templates came from extracted RNA that was reverse transcribed into cDNA. TCRdb's copy holds only in-frame clones and misses some; the assay was immunoSEQ multiplex PCR. Altogether 55,000 to 75,000 clones are present, about 45% being singletons, with the ten largest covering about 17%. The sequences come from CD8+ T cells sorted from blood, collected at week 0. Receptors were obtained from a human donor with alopecia areata.

This clone was seen a handful of times. The chain couples TRBV14 to TRBJ2-2; the D call may be TRBD1 or TRBD2 (5 bases each). CDR1 and CDR2 (germline): SGHDN, FVKESK. The CDR3 has 14 amino acids. Trimming took off 1 base at V and 7 bases at J, with 10 bases between the two ends. Here the CDR3 DNA reads TGTGCCAGCAGCCAAGTGAGGGGAGTCGGGGAGCTGTTTTTT. This gives the protein CASSQVRGVGELFF.

The V call is TRBV6-4, the J call TRBJ2-2; 7 positions agree with TRBD2. The CDR3 has 15 residues. Per the germline V gene, CDR1 is MRHNA and CDR2 is SNTAGT. V shed 6 bases and J 7 bases; nucleotides not matched to a gene: 11. The CDR3 here is CASREGTTWVGELFF. The CDR3 DNA sequence: TGTGCCAGCAGGGAAGGGACTACCTGGGTCGGGGAGCTGTTTTTT.

This clone was observed at least ten times. The rearrangement links TRBV7-3 to TRBJ2-1; TRBD2 matches 13 bases. Germline V gene sequence: CDR1 SGHTA, CDR2 FQGTGA. CDR3 size: 21 residues. Trimming removed 3 bases from V and 7 bases from J; junction bases left unmatched: 21. The CDR3 loop reads CASSLGSGSNGGGLAGNEQFF. CDR3 DNA sequence: TGTGCCAGCAGCTTGGGGAGTGGGTCTAACGGCGGGGGACTAGCGGGGAATGAGCAGTTCTTC.

This chain joins TRBV9 and TRBJ2-1; D uncertain. This CDR3 contains 16 residues. Germline lookup yields CDR1 SGDLS and CDR2 YYNGEE. V lost 4 bases, J lost 4 bases, and 18 bases lay in between. In nucleotides, the CDR3 is TGTGCCAGCAGCCCTTCTCAGTCAACCGTATACAATGAGCAGTTCTTC. Translation: CASSPSQSTVYNEQFF.

The CDR3 DNA reads as TGTGCCAGCAACTCCCTCGGACGCGCCCTGGGCGAGCAGTACTTC. It encodes CASNSLGRALGEQYF. The genes are TRBV7-9 and TRBJ2-7, with D unresolved. The CDR3 is 15 amino acids. Per the germline V gene, CDR1 is SEHNR and CDR2 is FQNEAQ (reference sequence). The V and J ends lost 7 bases and 6 bases respectively, with 22 bases between them.

This clone has just a few counts. The V gene is TRBV30, the J gene TRBJ2-5; tentatively, D is TRBD2 (6 bases). Germline CDR1 is GTSNPN and CDR2 is SVGIG (reference sequence). This CDR3 is built from 14 residues. Deletions cut 0 bases from V and 5 bases from J, with 13 bases between. The CDR3 is CAWSVPGSGETQYF. CDR3 nucleotides: TGTGCCTGGAGTGTACCAGGGAGCGGGGAGACCCAGTACTTC.

CDR3 DNA sequence: TGCAGCGTTTATGGGGGATCTTCGACTAGCGGGAGCAGAAGGGGCTCCTACGAGCAGTACTTC. As protein: CSVYGGSSTSGSRRGSYEQYF. J is TRBJ2-7 and V is TRBV29-1; 12 bases match TRBD2. After removal of 5 bases from V and 0 bases from J, the junction contained 23 bases not matched to a gene. CDR3 size: 21 residues. Germline V lookup: CDR1 SQVTM, CDR2 ANQGSEA.

The rearrangement links TRBV29-1 to TRBJ2-5, with TRBD1 as a possible D gene (6 bases). This CDR3 has 14 residues. The germline gives CDR1 SQVTM, CDR2 ANQGSEA. Trimming pared 1 base from V and 2 bases from J, leaving 11 bases between. The CDR3 bases are TGCAGCGTTGAAGCTGGGACACGGCAAGAGACCCAGTACTTC. Protein product: CSVEAGTRQETQYF.

Worth noting for this clone: Possible read error: a much larger clone is one base away. This sequence joins TRBV7-8 and TRBJ2-7, with D perhaps matching TRBD1 or TRBD2 (5 bases each). The CDR3 extends over 13 amino acids. The germline CDR1 and CDR2 sequences are SGHVS and FQNEAQ. Trimming stripped 5 bases from V and 3 bases from J, with 11 bases between. Written as DNA, the CDR3 is TGTGCCAGCAGCCCGGGACCGAGCTACGAGCAGTACTTC. Encoded protein: CASSPGPSYEQYF. The whole variable domain, filled in from reference TRBV7-8 and TRBJ2-7, reads GAGVSQSPRYKVAKRGQDVALRCDPISGHVSLFWYQQALGQGPEFLTYFQNEAQLDKSGLPSDRFFAERPEGSVSTLKIQRTQQEDSAVYLCASSPGPSYEQYFGPGTRLTVT.

The chain combines TRBV10-3 with TRBJ2-7; 9 positions agree with TRBD1. The ends lost 5 bases at V and 5 bases at J; junction bases unmatched: 7. There are 14 residues in the CDR3. CDR1 ENHRY and CDR2 SYGVKD come from the germline V gene. The CDR3 coding sequence is TGTGCCATCAGTAACCGGGACAGGGCCGACGAGCAGTACTTC. Translating it yields CAISNRDRADEQYF.

The chain links TRBV29-1 to TRBJ2-3, with D possibly called TRBD1 or TRBD2 (6 bases each). The CDR3 is made up of 13 amino acids. CDR1 and CDR2 from the germline V gene are SQVTM and ANQGSEA. Trimming stripped 8 bases from V and 3 bases from J, with 15 bases between. The CDR3 DNA reads as TGCAGCACAGCCCAGGGGACTACAGATACGCAGTATTTT. Translated: CSTAQGTTDTQYF.

V gene TRBV21-1 combines with J gene TRBJ2-3; the D call in the table, TRBD2, was not verified against the DNA. TRBV21-1 is shown as a pseudogene. This CDR3 contains 18 residues. CDR3 residues: CASSKMARLAGDTDTQYF. CDR3 sequence (DNA): TGTGCCAGCAGCAAAATGGCCCGACTAGCGGGAGACACAGATACGCAGTATTTT.

This clone has more than one count but fewer than ten. The genes are TRBV2 and TRBJ2-1; 8 positions match TRBD2. Germline V gives CDR1 SNHLY, CDR2 FYNNEI. V shed 5 bases, J shed 3 bases, and the junction held 3 bases outside the gene matches. CDR3 length: 14 residues. As DNA, the CDR3 is TGTGCCAGCAGTACTAGCGGCTACTACAATGAGCAGTTCTTC. Translated: CASSTSGYYNEQFF. Full variable domain (rest looked up from reference TRBV2 and TRBJ2-1): EPEVTQTPSHQVTQMGQEVILRCVPISNHLYFYWYRQILGQKVEFLVSFYNNEISEKSEIFDDQFSVERPDGSNFTLKIRSTKLEDSAMYFCASSTSGYYNEQFFGPGTRLTVL.